This T cell receptor beta chain was identified in a study of blood T cells in healthy people across ages. This clonotype was seen more than once but under ten times. Alongside a J-beta primer mix, a sample-barcoded 5' primer served in a second PCR lasting 7 to 11 cycles. TCRdb re-derived calls from the 5' RACE reads in MiXCR, one entry per CDR3 protein. The table records approximately 800,000 distinct CDR3 sequences, about half of them present only once. This CDR3 region has 12 residues. Germline V gene data show CDR1 as MDHEN and CDR2 as SYDVKM. Trimming at V came to 7 bases and at J to 7 bases, leaving 7 bases not matched to a gene.

V gene TRBV28 combines with J gene TRBJ2-7, with TRBD2 matching 7 bases. This clonotype originated in a man older than 75 in good health. The sequenced sample consisted of blood. CDR3: CASMLGAGEQYF. The CDR3 DNA is TGTGCCAGCATGTTGGGAGCGGGGGAGCAGTACTTC.